This record covers a single T cell receptor beta chain. The data were taken from a study of blood T cell repertoires in COVID-19. Study as a whole: The samples span acute and convalescent COVID-19 from the United States, Italy and Spain. Sample material is recorded as cDNA or gDNA derived from T cells, B-cell-depleted T cells, or PBMCs.

CDR3 length: 13 residues. CDR1 SNHLY and CDR2 FYNNEI come from the germline V gene. Trimming pared 6 bases from V and 5 bases from J, leaving 12 bases between. Original data processing: Cell counts per sample came from amplifying reference gene primers. Produced via immunoSEQ multiplex PCR; TCRdb's table is partial and in-frame only. V and J calls plus clone size are reproduced from that table; the DNA served to infer D and trimming. The sample lists approximately 220,000 clones; 85% to 90% were seen once. The J gene is TRBJ2-3, the V gene TRBV2, with a possible D match to TRBD2 (5 bases). The sample was peripheral blood. The TCR comes from a woman in her 50s with acute or convalescent COVID-19. The CDR3 nucleotides are TGTGCCAGCAGCCCGCTAGAGGGAGATACGCAGTATTTT. Translation: CASSPLEGDTQYF.